Each of the 15 T cell receptor beta chains below was sequenced from the same sample in a study of T cell changes during pregnancy in multiple sclerosis. The method was immunoSEQ multiplex PCR; TCRdb's version includes in-frame clones alone and lacks a portion of them. In the table there are fewer than 50,000 clones, 90% of which are singletons. The sample here was peripheral blood, taken in the second trimester of pregnancy. The receptors originated from a female donor in good health, enrolled as a control in a pregnancy study.

This chain uses TRBV7-8 with TRBJ1-5; 8 bases map to TRBD1. V dropped 1 base and J dropped 4; count of bases not matched to a gene: 6. This CDR3 has 16 residues. CDR1 SGHVS and CDR2 FQNEAQ come from the germline V gene. The CDR3 loop reads CASSLERTGRNQPQHF. CDR3 nucleotide sequence: TGTGCCAGCAGCTTAGAGCGGACAGGGAGGAATCAGCCCCAGCATTTT.

This clone appeared once. The CDR3, as DNA: TGTGCCAGCAGCGGGGCCTTTGGCTACACCTTC. This sequence encodes CASSGAFGYTF. The V call is TRBV9, the J call TRBJ1-2, with D hard to call. From germline, CDR1 is SGDLS and CDR2 YYNGEE. The CDR3 consists of 11 residues. The germline V and J ends were trimmed by 3 bases and 7 bases, with 7 bases remaining between them.

The chain links TRBV7-9 to TRBJ2-7, with TRBD2 identical over 7 bases. Germline loops: CDR1 SEHNR, CDR2 FQNEAQ (reference sequence). Germline trimming cut 5 bases from V and 3 bases from J; bases unmatched to any gene: 4. CDR3 length: 13 amino acids. The CDR3 spells CASSPRGVYEQYF. CDR3 DNA sequence: TGTGCCAGCAGCCCTCGGGGGGTCTACGAGCAGTACTTC.

The rearrangement uses TRBV15 and TRBJ1-5; no clear D. The V and J ends lost 0 bases and 3 bases respectively, with 12 bases between them. Per germline, CDR1 LNHNV and CDR2 YYDKDF (reference sequence). There are 16 residues in the CDR3. CDR3 sequence (DNA): TGTGCCACCAGCAGAGATCCGGCAGGCAACAATCAGCCCCAGCATTTT. Translation gives CATSRDPAGNNQPQHF.

The J gene is TRBJ1-1, the V gene TRBV5-6, with D perhaps matching TRBD1 (5 bases). Trimming removed 4 bases from V and 0 bases from J, with 10 bases in between. This CDR3 region has 14 residues. Germline V CDR1 and CDR2: SGHDT, YYEEEE. CDR3 nucleotides: TGTGCCAGCAGCCGACAGTTCATGAACACTGAAGCTTTCTTT. It yields the protein CASSRQFMNTEAFF.

The gene calls are TRBV19 and TRBJ1-2; 7 positions match TRBD1. Losses at the gene ends were 2 bases for V and 8 bases for J; bases not matched to a gene: 14. The CDR3 contains 16 residues. The germline V gene encodes CDR1 LNHDA and CDR2 SQIVND (reference sequence). The CDR3 DNA reads as TGTGCCAGTAGTATATGGGGACAGCCAGACTTGGGGGGCTACACCTTC. This encodes CASSIWGQPDLGGYTF.

This sequence joins TRBV29-1 and TRBJ2-5; 13 bases map to TRBD2. V lost 4 bases, J lost 5 bases, and 1 base stayed unmatched. The CDR3 runs to 13 residues. Per the germline V gene, CDR1 is SQVTM and CDR2 is ANQGSEA. The CDR3 reads CSVGTSGSETQYF. Here the CDR3 DNA reads TGCAGCGTTGGGACTAGCGGGAGTGAGACCCAGTACTTC.

The genes are TRBV4-1 and TRBJ1-1; 7 nucleotides line up with TRBD1. Germline V gives CDR1 MGHRA, CDR2 YSYEKL. This CDR3 has 15 residues. V shed 1 base, J shed 4 bases, and the junction held 6 bases outside the gene matches. The CDR3 protein is CASSQVGQRLTEAFF. CDR3 coding DNA: TGCGCCAGCAGCCAAGTGGGACAGAGACTCACTGAAGCTTTCTTT.

The chain recombines TRBV30 with TRBJ1-2; D might be TRBD1 (6 bases). CDR3 length: 14 amino acids. Trimming removed 2 bases from V and 4 bases from J, with 14 bases in between. Germline V gene sequence: CDR1 GTSNPN, CDR2 SVGIG (reference sequence). The CDR3 spells CAWSNAPGVYGYTF. In DNA, the CDR3 is TGTGCCTGGAGTAACGCCCCAGGGGTCTATGGCTACACCTTC.

The chain joins TRBV11-2 to TRBJ2-7, with D perhaps TRBD1 (7 bases). The CDR3 runs to 15 residues. The V end was cut by 5 bases, the J end by 6 bases, with 20 bases between. In germline, CDR1 is SGHAT, CDR2 FQNNGV. Here the CDR3 DNA reads TGTGCCAGCAGCATGACAGGGCGGGGAGTCATCGAGCAGTACTTC. This gives the protein CASSMTGRGVIEQYF.

The chain recombines TRBV9 with TRBJ1-2; D may be TRBD1 (6 bases). CDR1 is SGDLS, CDR2 YYNGEE, per germline. Trimming cost V 2 bases and J 3 bases, with 11 bases left between them. The CDR3 runs 14 residues. The CDR3 sequence: CASSVSAGDYGYTF. DNA of the CDR3: TGTGCCAGCAGCGTTTCGGCAGGGGACTATGGCTACACCTTC.

The chain joins TRBV11-3 to TRBJ1-6; unclear D gene. Per germline, CDR1 SGHNT and CDR2 YENEEA. Deletions cut 1 base from V and 10 bases from J, with 17 bases between. The CDR3 covers 16 residues. CDR3 loop: CASSLADAAETSPLHF. In DNA form, the CDR3 reads TGTGCCAGCAGCTTAGCGGATGCGGCCGAAACCTCACCCCTCCACTTT.

The CDR3 reads CASSLVLDSSYNEQFF. The CDR3 DNA follows: TGCGCCAGCAGCCTTGTGCTGGACAGCTCCTACAATGAGCAGTTCTTC. The V and J genes are TRBV4-3 and TRBJ2-1; tentatively, D is TRBD1 (6 bases). The CDR3 spans 16 residues. In germline, CDR1 is LGHNA, CDR2 YSLEER. Trimming left V 4 bases short and J 0 bases short, with 13 bases between.

The chain joins TRBV6-6 to TRBJ2-7; 8 bases match TRBD2. V dropped 2 bases and J dropped 0; count of bases not matched to a gene: 0. In germline, CDR1 is MNHNY, CDR2 SVGAGI (reference sequence). The CDR3 loop spans 14 amino acids. The CDR3 is CASSYTSGSYEQYF. The CDR3 DNA sequence: TGTGCCAGCAGTTACACTAGCGGCTCCTACGAGCAGTACTTC.

The chain couples TRBV27 to TRBJ1-6; TRBD1 might be the D (5 bases). The CDR3 loop spans 19 amino acids. Germline V gene data show CDR1 as MNHEY and CDR2 as SMNVEV (reference sequence). V lost 3 bases, J lost 0 bases, and 18 bases lay in between. The DNA of the CDR3 is TGTGCCAGCAGTTTCCGACAGACACCCGTAAGCTCCTATAATTCACCCCTCCACTTT. Residues: CASSFRQTPVSSYNSPLHF.